The source of this T cell receptor beta chain is a study of cytomegalovirus exposure and HLA in healthy donors. Study at large: Counted in an early data release were tens of millions of unique TCRs from HLA-typed donors.

Broader study findings: In an earlier analysis, most TCR beta V segments were productive about 90% or about 30% of the time.

Use of 60 Vbeta and 13 Jbeta primers characterized the PCR. Clones were read by immunoSEQ multiplex PCR, and TCRdb kept only the in-frame ones, dropping some. The repertoire holds fewer than 150,000 clones, 80% seen once, with 1% in the top ten. Concerning this clone itself: What it recognizes is unknown.

CDR1 is SGHVS and CDR2 is FNYEAQ in the germline V gene. This CDR3 has 14 residues. The chain links TRBV7-6 to TRBJ2-5; a possible D gene is TRBD2 (6 bases). Gene TRBJ2-7 matches the end of the DNA better, so the J call may be wrong. Sequencing input: PBMCs. This clonotype was obtained from a man aged 35 to 55 in good health and CMV-seronegative. As DNA, the CDR3 is TGTGCCAGCAGCTTAGGGAGGGGTAGGGACGAGCAGTACTTC. It specifies CASSLGRGRDEQYF.